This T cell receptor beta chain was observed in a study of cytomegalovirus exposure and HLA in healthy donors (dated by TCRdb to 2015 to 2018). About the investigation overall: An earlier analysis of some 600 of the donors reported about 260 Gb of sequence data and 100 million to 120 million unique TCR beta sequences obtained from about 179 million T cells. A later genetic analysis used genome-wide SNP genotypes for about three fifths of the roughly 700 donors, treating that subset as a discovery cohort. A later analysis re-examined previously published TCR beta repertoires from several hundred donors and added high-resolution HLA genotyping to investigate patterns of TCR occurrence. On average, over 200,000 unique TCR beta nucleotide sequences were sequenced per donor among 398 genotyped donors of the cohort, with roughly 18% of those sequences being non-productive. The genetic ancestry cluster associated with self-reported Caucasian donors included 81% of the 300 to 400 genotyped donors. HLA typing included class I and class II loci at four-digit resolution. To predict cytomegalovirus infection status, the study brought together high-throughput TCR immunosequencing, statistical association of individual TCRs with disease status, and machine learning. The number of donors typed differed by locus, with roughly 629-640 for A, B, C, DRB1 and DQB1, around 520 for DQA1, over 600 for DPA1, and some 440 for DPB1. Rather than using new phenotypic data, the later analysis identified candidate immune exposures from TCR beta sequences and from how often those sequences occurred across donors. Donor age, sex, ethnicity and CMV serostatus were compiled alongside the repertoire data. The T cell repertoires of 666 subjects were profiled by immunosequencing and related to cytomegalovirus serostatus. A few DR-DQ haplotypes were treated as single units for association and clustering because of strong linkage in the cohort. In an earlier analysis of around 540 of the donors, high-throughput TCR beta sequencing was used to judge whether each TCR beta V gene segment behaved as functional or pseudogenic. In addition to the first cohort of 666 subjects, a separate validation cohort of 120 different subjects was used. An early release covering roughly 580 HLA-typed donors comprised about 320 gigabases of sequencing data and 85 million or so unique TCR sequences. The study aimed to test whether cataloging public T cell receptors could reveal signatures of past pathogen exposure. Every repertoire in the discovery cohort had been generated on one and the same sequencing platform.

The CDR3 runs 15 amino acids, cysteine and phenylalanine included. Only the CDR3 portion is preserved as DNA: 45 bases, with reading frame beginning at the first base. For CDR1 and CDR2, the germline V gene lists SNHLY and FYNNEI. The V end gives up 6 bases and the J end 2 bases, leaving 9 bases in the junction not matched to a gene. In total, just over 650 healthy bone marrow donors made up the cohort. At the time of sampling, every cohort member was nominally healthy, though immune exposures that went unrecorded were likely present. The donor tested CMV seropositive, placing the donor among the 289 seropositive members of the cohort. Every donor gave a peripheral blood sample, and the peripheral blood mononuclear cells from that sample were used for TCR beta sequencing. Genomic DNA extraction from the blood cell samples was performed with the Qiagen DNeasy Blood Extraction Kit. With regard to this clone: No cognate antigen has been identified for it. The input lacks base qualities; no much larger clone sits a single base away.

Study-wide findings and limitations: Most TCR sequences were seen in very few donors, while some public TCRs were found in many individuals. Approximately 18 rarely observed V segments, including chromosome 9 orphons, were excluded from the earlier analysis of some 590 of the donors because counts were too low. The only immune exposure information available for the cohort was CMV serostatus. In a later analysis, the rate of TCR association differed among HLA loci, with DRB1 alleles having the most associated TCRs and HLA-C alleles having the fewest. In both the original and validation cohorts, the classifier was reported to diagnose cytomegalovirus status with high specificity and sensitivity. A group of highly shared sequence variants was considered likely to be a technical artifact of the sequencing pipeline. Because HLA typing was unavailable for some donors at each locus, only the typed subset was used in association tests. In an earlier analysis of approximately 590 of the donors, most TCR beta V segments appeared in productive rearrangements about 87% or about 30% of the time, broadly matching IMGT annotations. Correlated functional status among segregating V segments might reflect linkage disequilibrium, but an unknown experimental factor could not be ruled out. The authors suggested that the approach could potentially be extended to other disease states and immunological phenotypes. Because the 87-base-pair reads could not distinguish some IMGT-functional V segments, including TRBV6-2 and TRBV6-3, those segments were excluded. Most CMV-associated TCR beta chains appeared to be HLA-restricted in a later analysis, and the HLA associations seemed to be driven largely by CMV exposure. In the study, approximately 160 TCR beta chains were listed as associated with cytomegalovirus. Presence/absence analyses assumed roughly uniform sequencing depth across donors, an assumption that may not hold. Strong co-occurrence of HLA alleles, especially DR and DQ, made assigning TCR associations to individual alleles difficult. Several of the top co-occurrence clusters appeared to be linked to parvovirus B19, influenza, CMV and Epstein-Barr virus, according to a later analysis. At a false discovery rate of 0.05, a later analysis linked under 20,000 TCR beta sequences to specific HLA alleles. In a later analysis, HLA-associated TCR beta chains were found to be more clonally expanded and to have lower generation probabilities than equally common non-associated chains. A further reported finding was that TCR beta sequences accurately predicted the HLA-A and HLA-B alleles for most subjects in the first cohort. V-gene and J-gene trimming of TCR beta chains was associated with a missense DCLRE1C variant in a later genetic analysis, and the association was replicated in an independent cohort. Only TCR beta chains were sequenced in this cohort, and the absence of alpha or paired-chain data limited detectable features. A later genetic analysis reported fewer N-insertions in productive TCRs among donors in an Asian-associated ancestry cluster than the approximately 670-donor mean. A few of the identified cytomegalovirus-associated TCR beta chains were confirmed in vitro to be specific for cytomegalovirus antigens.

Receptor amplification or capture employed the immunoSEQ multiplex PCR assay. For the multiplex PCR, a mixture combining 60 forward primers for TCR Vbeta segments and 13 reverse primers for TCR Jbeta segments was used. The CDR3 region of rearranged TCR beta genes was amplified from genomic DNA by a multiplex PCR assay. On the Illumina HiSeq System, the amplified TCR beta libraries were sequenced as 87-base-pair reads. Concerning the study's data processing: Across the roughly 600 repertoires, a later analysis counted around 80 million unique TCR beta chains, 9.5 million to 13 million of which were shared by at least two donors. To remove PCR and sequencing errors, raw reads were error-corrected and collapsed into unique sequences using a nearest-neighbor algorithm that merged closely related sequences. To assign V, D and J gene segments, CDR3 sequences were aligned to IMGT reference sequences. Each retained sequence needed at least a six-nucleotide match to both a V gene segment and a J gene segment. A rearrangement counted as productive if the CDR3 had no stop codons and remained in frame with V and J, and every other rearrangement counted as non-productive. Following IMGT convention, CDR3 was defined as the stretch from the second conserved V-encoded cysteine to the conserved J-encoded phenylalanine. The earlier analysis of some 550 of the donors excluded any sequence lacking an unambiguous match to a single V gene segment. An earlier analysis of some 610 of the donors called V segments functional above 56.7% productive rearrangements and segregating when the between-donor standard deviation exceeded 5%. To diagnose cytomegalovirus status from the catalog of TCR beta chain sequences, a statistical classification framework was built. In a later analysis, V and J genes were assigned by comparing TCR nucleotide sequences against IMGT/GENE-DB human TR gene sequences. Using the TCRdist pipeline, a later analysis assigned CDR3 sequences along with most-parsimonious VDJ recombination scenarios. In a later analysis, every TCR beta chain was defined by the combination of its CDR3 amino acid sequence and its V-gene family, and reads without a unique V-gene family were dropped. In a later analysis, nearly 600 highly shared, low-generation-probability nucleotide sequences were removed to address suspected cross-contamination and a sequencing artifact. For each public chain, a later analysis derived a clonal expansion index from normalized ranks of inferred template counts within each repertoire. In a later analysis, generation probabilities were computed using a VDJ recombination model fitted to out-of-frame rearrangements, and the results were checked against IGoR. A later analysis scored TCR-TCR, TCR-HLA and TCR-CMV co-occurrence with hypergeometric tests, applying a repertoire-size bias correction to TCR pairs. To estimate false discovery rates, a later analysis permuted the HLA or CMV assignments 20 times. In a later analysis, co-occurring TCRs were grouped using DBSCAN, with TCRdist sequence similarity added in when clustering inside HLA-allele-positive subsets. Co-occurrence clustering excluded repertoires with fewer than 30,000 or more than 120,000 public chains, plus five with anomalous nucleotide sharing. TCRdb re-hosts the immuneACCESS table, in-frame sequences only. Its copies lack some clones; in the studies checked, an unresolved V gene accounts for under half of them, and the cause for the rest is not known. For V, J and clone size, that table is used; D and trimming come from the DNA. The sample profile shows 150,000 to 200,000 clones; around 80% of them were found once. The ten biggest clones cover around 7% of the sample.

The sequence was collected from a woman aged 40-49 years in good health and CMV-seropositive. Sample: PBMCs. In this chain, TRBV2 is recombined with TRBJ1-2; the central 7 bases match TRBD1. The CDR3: CASRETTGPNYGYTF. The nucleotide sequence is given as TGTGCCAGCAGAGAAACGACAGGGCCAAACTATGGCTACACCTTC.